The T cell receptor beta chain under discussion was sequenced for a study of blood T cell repertoires in COVID-19 (dated by TCRdb to the early 2020s). Context from the whole study: Collaborator samples came from the United States, Italy and Spain and covered acute and convalescent phases of COVID-19. The prospective study material was composed of cDNA or gDNA derived from T cells, B-cell-depleted T cells, or PBMCs. Subjects who had been exposed to COVID-19, were actively infected with it, or had recovered from it provided the deeply sampled blood TCRbeta repertoires that made up the dataset. The repertoires were released in a freely available public database intended as a resource for research on the immune response to SARS-CoV-2. Samples came from the ongoing ImmuneRACE study (first 160 participants) plus 1,254 subjects from 6 global collaborators. Sample metadata almost always included a de-identified subject ID, COVID-19 status, age in years and sex. Where available, HLA class I and class II types were obtained from metadata supplied by the sample provider rather than from assay-based typing. Summary of the overall study and its limitations: How much clinical and demographic metadata was included differed by source and by participant, and the metadata was provided uncurated.

The CDR3 spans 15 residues, from the cysteine through the phenylalanine. Kept here is only the CDR3 DNA, which spans 45 bases and is read in frame from base 1. The germline V gene (reference sequence) supplies CDR1 SEHNR and CDR2 FQNEAQ. For this chain, trimming is 6 bases at the V end and 5 bases at the J end, and the number of junction bases without a gene match is 9. As for this clone: Its specific antigen is unknown. Base-call qualities are not available, and no considerably larger clone is one nucleotide away.

The collaborating institutions used their own protocols to collect whole blood in K2EDTA tubes. For TCRbeta analysis, collaborators shipped samples in one of three forms: frozen whole blood, isolated PBMCs, or DNA extracted from either of those sample types. TCRbeta CDR3 regions were amplified from genomic DNA using the immunoSEQ Assay, a bias-controlled multiplex PCR. The original pipeline was this. Within the assay, amplification of reference gene primers was used to estimate how many nucleated cells each sample contained. Sequence reads were collapsed and filtered to measure the absolute abundance of every unique TCRbeta CDR3 rearrangement. For each sample, productive Simpson clonality was calculated as the square root of Simpson's diversity index over productive rearrangements. TCRdb re-hosts the immuneACCESS table, in-frame sequences only. Its copies lack some clones; in the studies checked, an unresolved V gene accounts for under half of them, and the cause for the rest is not known. That table gives V, J and clone size, and the DNA gave D and trimming. This sample is represented by approximately 120,000 clones; around 81% of them were singletons. In total, the top ten clones hold 3.5% to 5% of the sample.

Specimen: peripheral blood. The chain is assembled from TRBV7-9 and TRBJ2-2; 7 nucleotides in the junction match TRBD1. The sequence came from a human donor in a cohort sampled during active or convalescent COVID-19. The sequenced DNA: TGTGCCAGCAGACAGCCGGGACAGCATACCGGGGAGCTGTTTTTT. This sequence encodes CASRQPGQHTGELFF.